This T cell receptor beta chain is from a study of blood T cell repertoires in COVID-19. Overall study context: Researchers got acute and convalescent COVID-19 samples from the United States, Italy and Spain. Sources were T cells, B-cell-depleted T cells, or PBMCs; the material itself was cDNA or gDNA.

Original processing notes: Reference gene primer amplification yielded estimated nucleated cell counts. Repertoires were generated with immunoSEQ multiplex PCR, while TCRdb's copy carries only in-frame clones and drops some. The V and J calls and clone size are taken from that table; D and trimming were inferred from the DNA. The sample includes about 39,000 clones, roughly 90% seen only once; the top ten take just over 20%. V was pared by 5 bases and J by 0 bases, with 14 bases between. The germline V gene has CDR1 LGHDT and CDR2 YNNKEL (reference sequence). This CDR3 region has 17 residues. Specimen: peripheral blood. This receptor was taken from a man in his sixties with acute or convalescent COVID-19. The chain carries TRBV3-1 (or the pseudogene TRBV3-2) and TRBJ2-6; D ambiguous. CDR3 nucleotide sequence: TGTGCCAGCAGCTCACGGGTCTCTATCTCTGGGGCCAACGTCCTGACTTTC. Its protein product is CASSSRVSISGANVLTF.